The 3 T cell receptor beta chains presented below share a single source sample, sequenced in a study of lymphopenia after photon versus proton radiotherapy. Data came from immunoSEQ multiplex PCR; TCRdb stores just in-frame clones and leaves some out. The sample lists 25,000 to 35,000 clones; around 94% were seen once. The sequencing here drew on peripheral blood, taken from a patient treated with photon-based radiotherapy. The receptors originated from a woman in her forties or fifties with cholangiocarcinoma.

The chain is built from TRBV19 and TRBJ2-5; the D is unclear. This CDR3 has 13 residues. Per the germline V gene, CDR1 is LNHDA and CDR2 is SQIVND (reference sequence). V lost 10 bases, J lost 2 bases, and 14 bases lay in between. The CDR3 coding sequence is TGTGCCACCGTCGGTCAGGATCAAGAGACCCAGTACTTC. It translates to CATVGQDQETQYF.

The rearrangement links TRBV5-6 to TRBJ1-2; D possibly corresponds to TRBD1 (5 bases). This CDR3 contains 14 residues. V lost 4 bases, J lost 8 bases, and 18 bases lay in between. The germline CDR1 and CDR2 sequences are SGHDT and YYEEEE. CDR3 loop: CASSPALSGLGYTF. CDR3 bases: TGTGCCAGCAGCCCGGCTTTGTCAGGGTTAGGCTACACCTTC.

This clone was detected only a few times. The V and J genes are TRBV7-6 and TRBJ1-3; D not certain. With 2 bases removed from V and 4 bases from J, the gap between germline ends came to 3 bases. The CDR3 has 12 amino acids. Germline V lookup: CDR1 SGHVS, CDR2 FNYEAQ. This chain's CDR3 is CASSLSGNTIYF. The CDR3, as DNA: TGTGCCAGCAGCTTATCGGGAAACACCATATATTTT.